This passage covers 29 T cell receptor beta chains from one sample sequenced in a study of T cells after somatic rescue of genetic block. The method was immunoSEQ multiplex PCR; TCRdb's version includes in-frame clones alone and lacks a portion of them. This table holds around 14,000 clones, around three quarters found once. The sequencing input was peripheral blood mononuclear cells (PBMCs). These receptors were collected from a boy between 5 and 17 years old.

The chain is built from TRBV18 and TRBJ1-5, with a tentative D call TRBD1 (5 bases). From germline, CDR1 is KGHSH and CDR2 LQKENI. Trimming pared 2 bases from V and 3 bases from J, leaving 8 bases between. The CDR3 runs 14 residues. The chain's CDR3 is CASSPVGDNQPQHF. In nucleotides, the CDR3 is TGTGCCAGCTCACCAGTAGGGGACAATCAGCCCCAGCATTTT. Full variable domain (missing parts from reference TRBV18 and TRBJ1-5): NAGVMQNPRHLVRRRGQEARLRCSPMKGHSHVYWYRQLPEEGLKFMVYLQKENIIDESGMPKERFSAEFPKEGPSILRIQQVVRGDSAAYFCASSPVGDNQPQHFGDGTRLSIL.

This sequence joins TRBV4-1 and TRBJ2-3; 13 nucleotides align to TRBD2. The CDR3 runs 18 residues. With V trimmed by 1 base and J by 9 bases, 13 bases remained unmatched. The germline CDR1 and CDR2 sequences are MGHRA and YSYEKL. CDR3 coding DNA: TGCGCCAGCAGCCAAGGGGCATATACAACTAGCGGGAGGGCCACGCAGTATTTT. Translated, it gives CASSQGAYTTSGRATQYF.

Remarks on this clone: One end of the junction is discordant with germline, which a read error may explain. The chain carries TRBV7-4 and TRBJ2-3; 8 bases line up with TRBD1. Germline CDR1 is SGHVT and CDR2 is SQSDAQ. CDR3 length: 15 amino acids. The CDR3 sequence is CASTLRQGASDTQYF. CDR3 bases: TGTGCCAGCACCTTACGGCAGGGGGCATCAGATACGCAGTATTTT.

The chain links TRBV11-2 to TRBJ1-1; perhaps TRBD1 as D (5 bases). The CDR3 is 13 residues long. The V and J ends lost 5 bases and 5 bases respectively, with 12 bases between them. Germline CDR1 is SGHAT and CDR2 is FQNNGV. For the CDR3, the DNA is TGTGCCAGCAGCCCCCCCTGGGGGACTGAAGCTTTCTTT. It encodes CASSPPWGTEAFF.

The J gene is TRBJ2-1, the V gene TRBV4-1, with no clear D. The CDR3 sequence is 13 residues long. V was cut by 3 bases and J by 5 bases, with 8 bases left in between. Germline values: CDR1 MGHRA, CDR2 YSYEKL. The CDR3 protein is CASSHLGNNEQFF. The CDR3, as DNA: TGCGCCAGCAGCCATCTAGGAAACAATGAGCAGTTCTTC.

The chain joins TRBV6-5 to TRBJ2-1; D tentatively fits TRBD1 or TRBD2 (5 bases each). CDR3 size: 14 residues. Germline assignment: CDR1 MNHEY and CDR2 SVGAGI. Trimming took off 6 bases at V and 8 bases at J, with 17 bases between the two ends. The CDR3 region is CASSYGDPADEQFF. The CDR3 bases are TGTGCCAGCAGCTACGGGGACCCGGCCGATGAGCAGTTCTTC.

This sequence joins TRBV7-9 and TRBJ2-7, with TRBD2 identical over 11 bases. Germline values: CDR1 SEHNR, CDR2 FQNEAQ (reference sequence). Losses at the gene ends were 1 base for V and 2 bases for J; bases not matched to a gene: 1. The CDR3 runs 15 residues. The CDR3 loop is CASSLVGLAAYEQYF. The CDR3 bases are TGTGCCAGCAGCTTAGTGGGACTAGCGGCCTACGAGCAGTACTTC.

This clone was recorded a few times. The chain joins TRBV10-3 to TRBJ1-3, with TRBD1 as a possible D gene (5 bases). In germline, CDR1 is ENHRY, CDR2 SYGVKD. CDR3 length equals 16 residues. Trimming took off 4 bases at V and 0 bases at J, with 13 bases between the two ends. The CDR3 DNA reads as TGTGCCATCAGTGGCCCGGGACGTCACTCTGGAAACACCATATATTTT. Its translation is CAISGPGRHSGNTIYF.

CDR3 bases: TGTGCCAGCAACCGGGACAGGGGTGATTACGAGCAGTACTTC. As protein: CASNRDRGDYEQYF. The chain recombines TRBV2 with TRBJ2-7; 10 bases line up with TRBD1. This CDR3 is built from 14 residues. With V trimmed by 7 bases and J by 4 bases, 7 bases remained unmatched. Germline CDR1 and CDR2: SNHLY and FYNNEI.

This clone was recorded many times. The V and J genes are TRBV30 and TRBJ2-7; 9 bases align to TRBD1. The V gene end was trimmed by 0 bases and the J gene end by 6 bases; junction bases not matched to a gene: 6. From germline, CDR1 is GTSNPN and CDR2 SVGIG (reference sequence). CDR3 length equals 14 residues. In nucleotides, the CDR3 is TGTGCCTGGAGTGTACTACAGGGGGCTGGCGAGCAGTACTTC. Its protein product is CAWSVLQGAGEQYF.

This clone was observed a handful of times. The rearrangement links TRBV18 to TRBJ1-1; D gene ambiguous. The CDR3 totals 13 residues. The germline V gene has CDR1 KGHSH and CDR2 LQKENI. Trimming removed 1 base at V and 4 bases at J, with 7 bases between. The CDR3 coding sequence is TGTGCCAGCTCACCACGACAATTCACTGAAGCTTTCTTT. Its translation is CASSPRQFTEAFF.

This clone rates as medium-sized. The V gene is TRBV6-5, the J gene TRBJ2-1; D gene unclear. CDR3 size: 15 residues. V was clipped by 0 bases and J by 0 bases, with 6 bases between them. Germline V lookup: CDR1 MNHEY, CDR2 SVGAGI. The CDR3 loop reads CASSYSPSSYNEQFF. The CDR3 nucleotides are TGTGCCAGCAGTTACTCACCCTCCTCCTACAATGAGCAGTTCTTC.

The gene calls are TRBV18 and TRBJ2-2; 10 bases fit TRBD1. Germline V gives CDR1 KGHSH, CDR2 LQKENI. V trimming: 2 bases; J trimming: 7 bases; junction bases outside the gene matches: 4. The CDR3 contains 15 residues. The CDR3 DNA follows: TGTGCCAGCTCACCAGGGACAGGGGTGCACGGGGAGCTGTTTTTT. Translation: CASSPGTGVHGELFF.

The rearrangement links TRBV7-3 to TRBJ2-3; the match to TRBD1 covers 12 bases. From germline, CDR1 is SGHTA and CDR2 FQGTGA. The CDR3 spans 15 residues. The V and J ends lost 5 bases and 8 bases, in that order; junction bases with no gene match: 8. The CDR3 region is CASSRDRGLGGTQYF. As DNA, the CDR3 is TGTGCCAGCAGCCGGGACAGGGGGCTAGGAGGTACGCAGTATTTT.

DNA of the CDR3: TGTGCCAGCAGTGAAGCGCTAGGGGGCAGACAGCCCCAGCATTTT. Its translation: CASSEALGGRQPQHF. V is TRBV2 and J is TRBJ1-5; 7 nucleotides align to TRBD1. The CDR3 consists of 15 residues. J gave up 7 bases and V 0 bases, and 6 bases lay outside the gene matches. Germline lookup yields CDR1 SNHLY and CDR2 FYNNEI.

This chain links TRBV25-1 with TRBJ2-3; 9 positions agree with TRBD2. Germline CDR1 reads MGHDK; CDR2 reads SYGVNS. CDR3 length: 15 amino acids. V lost 4 bases and J lost 4; bases outside the gene matches: 6. The CDR3 spells CASSARGGAPDTQYF. CDR3 in DNA: TGTGCCAGCAGTGCACGCGGGGGGGCCCCAGATACGCAGTATTTT.

This clone has only a few counts. This chain connects TRBV13 to TRBJ2-3; D remains unclear. In germline, CDR1 is PRHDT, CDR2 FYEKMQ (reference sequence). The V end was cut by 5 bases, the J end by 2 bases, with 2 bases between. CDR3 length equals 11 residues. The CDR3 DNA follows: TGTGCCAGCAGCCACACAGATACGCAGTATTTT. It translates to CASSHTDTQYF.

This sequence joins TRBV6-6 and TRBJ2-7, with 7 nucleotides matching TRBD2. Unmatched junction bases numbered 7, after V lost 5 bases and J lost 0 bases. Germline V gives CDR1 MNHNY, CDR2 SVGAGI (reference sequence). The length of the CDR3 is 15 residues. The chain's CDR3 is CASSGTGGFSYEQYF. The DNA for the CDR3 is TGTGCCAGCAGTGGGACGGGAGGCTTCTCCTACGAGCAGTACTTC.

The J gene is TRBJ2-3, the V gene TRBV11-2; D is possibly TRBD1 or TRBD2 (5 bases each). Germline CDR1 SGHAT, CDR2 FQNNGV. V lost 5 bases and J 5 bases, leaving 17 bases between the germline ends. The CDR3 contains 15 residues. CDR3 sequence reads: CASSIPGTLGDTQYF. The CDR3 DNA is TGTGCCAGCAGCATACCCGGGACGCTCGGAGATACGCAGTATTTT.

The chain couples TRBV5-4 to TRBJ1-2; tentative D call: TRBD1 (6 bases). V shed 4 bases and J shed 4 bases, with 20 bases lying between them. This CDR3 has 16 residues. Germline V gene data show CDR1 as SGHNT and CDR2 as YYREEE (reference sequence). The CDR3 region has the DNA TGTGCCAGCAGCCCAAACGGGGGGCTCCAGGGCTATGGCTACACCTTC. It is translated as CASSPNGGLQGYGYTF.

The V gene is TRBV6-6, the J gene TRBJ2-5; a possible D gene is TRBD2 (6 bases). The better agreement between TRBJ2-7 and the DNA end casts doubt on the J call. Germline V gene lookup returns CDR1 MNHNY and CDR2 SVGAGI (reference sequence). The CDR3 has 16 amino acids. CDR3: CASSYSGAEGPYEQYF. In DNA form, the CDR3 reads TGTGCCAGCAGTTACTCAGGAGCGGAGGGGCCCTACGAGCAGTACTTC.

The chain joins TRBV28 to TRBJ1-5, with D uncertain. Germline values: CDR1 MDHEN, CDR2 SYDVKM. The CDR3 covers 13 residues. Trimming cost V 3 bases and J 4 bases, with 7 bases left between them. This CDR3 reads CASSFYRNQPQHF. The DNA of the CDR3 is TGTGCCAGCAGTTTCTACAGAAATCAGCCCCAGCATTTT.

The CDR3: CASCTLNTEAFF. The CDR3 bases are TGTGCCAGCTGCACCTTGAACACTGAAGCTTTCTTT. The rearrangement links TRBV28 to TRBJ1-1, with D unclear. CDR1 MDHEN and CDR2 SYDVKM come from the germline V gene. The CDR3 covers 12 residues. Trimming pared 8 bases from V and 0 bases from J, leaving 7 bases between.

This clone was recorded once. The V gene is TRBV14, the J gene TRBJ2-7; tentatively, D is TRBD2 (5 bases). This CDR3 region has 15 residues. V was shortened by 0 bases and J by 3 bases, with 12 bases between the two germline ends. Germline CDR1 and CDR2: SGHDN and FVKESK. The CDR3 sequence is CASSQDRTGFYEQYF. CDR3 DNA sequence: TGTGCCAGCAGCCAAGATAGGACTGGCTTCTACGAGCAGTACTTC. The variable domain in full, completed from reference TRBV14 and TRBJ2-7, reads EAGVTQFPSHSVIEKGQTVTLRCDPISGHDNLYWYRRVMGKEIKFLLHFVKESKQDESGMPNNRFLAERTGGTYSTLKVQPAELEDSGVYFCASSQDRTGFYEQYFGPGTRLTVT.

Only a few counts were recorded for this clone. This sequence joins TRBV15 and TRBJ2-5; TRBD1 agrees at 9 bases. Germline V gene data show CDR1 as LNHNV and CDR2 as YYDKDF (reference sequence). The CDR3 loop spans 17 amino acids. Trimming took 0 bases from V and 4 from J; bases not matched to a gene: 9. CDR3 DNA: TGTGCCACCAGCAGAGAGCTTACAGGGGGCAAAGGAGAGACCCAGTACTTC. The encoded protein is CATSRELTGGKGETQYF.

This clone appeared a single time. This CDR3 reads CASSYSVGAVYGYTF. CDR3 nucleotide sequence: TGTGCCAGCAGTTACTCGGTGGGGGCAGTATATGGCTACACCTTC. The gene calls are TRBV6-5 and TRBJ1-2; a possible D gene is TRBD1 (6 bases). Per germline, CDR1 MNHEY and CDR2 SVGAGI. V lost 0 bases to trimming and J lost 5 bases, with 13 bases between them. CDR3 length: 15 amino acids.

This clone came up a few times. This chain links TRBV30 with TRBJ2-1; D gene unclear. V shed 4 bases and J shed 0 bases, with 13 bases lying between them. Germline V CDR1 and CDR2: GTSNPN, SVGIG (reference sequence). The CDR3 has 15 amino acids. The CDR3 sequence is CAWMAGSSSYNEQFF. For the CDR3, the DNA is TGTGCCTGGATGGCAGGCAGTAGCTCCTACAATGAGCAGTTCTTC.

This clone is medium-sized. J is TRBJ2-7 and V is TRBV29-1; either TRBD1 or TRBD2 may supply D (6 bases each). The CDR3 sequence is 14 residues long. V was pared by 4 bases and J by 7 bases, with 20 bases between. Looked up from germline, CDR1 is SQVTM and CDR2 is ANQGSEA. The CDR3 DNA sequence: TGCAGCGTTGGGGGGCTAGCGACACCTACGGAGCAGTACTTC. It translates to CSVGGLATPTEQYF.

J is TRBJ2-7 and V is TRBV27; 8 positions match TRBD1. Germline lookup yields CDR1 MNHEY and CDR2 SMNVEV (reference sequence). CDR3 length equals 15 residues. The V gene end was trimmed by 6 bases and the J gene end by 0 bases; junction bases not matched to a gene: 7. The chain's CDR3 is CASSQRTGISYEQYF. CDR3 DNA: TGTGCCAGCAGCCAGAGGACAGGGATCTCCTACGAGCAGTACTTC.